This T cell receptor beta chain was sequenced in a study of T cells in Graves' hyperthyroidism and ophthalmopathy. Regarding the study as a whole: Onset of ophthalmopathy came a median roughly 6 months after the model predicted it.

This clonotype has only a few counts. Its cognate antigen is unknown. V was trimmed by 5 bases and J by 7 bases, leaving 15 bases between them. The germline V gene encodes CDR1 DFQATT and CDR2 SNEGSKA (reference sequence). This CDR3 contains 13 residues. Regions amplified from RNA transcripts were the TCR beta CDR3 regions. In the first-round RT-PCR of the TCR CDR3, the HTBI primer set was used. Each CDR3 protein gets one entry after TCRdb re-called the multiplex PCR reads with MiXCR. Counted here are hundreds of thousands of distinct CDR3 sequences, less than 25% occurring once; the ten biggest clones make up around a third.

Sequencing was done on a sample of blood. The clonotype comes from a man aged 30-40 years with Graves' ophthalmopathy. The rearrangement links TRBV20-1 to TRBJ1-5; D possibly corresponds to TRBD1 (5 bases). CDR3: CSAPAGGQQPQHF. CDR3 coding DNA: TGCAGTGCTCCCGCGGGGGGTCAGCAGCCCCAGCATTTT.